The source of this T cell receptor beta chain is a study of blood T cell repertoires in COVID-19. Background on the study: Samples taken during acute and convalescent COVID-19 were collected in the United States, Italy and Spain.

The CDR3 runs to 14 residues. V shed 6 bases and J shed 5 bases, with 16 bases lying between them. CDR1 and CDR2 (germline): SGHTA, FQGNSA. Profiling relied on immunoSEQ multiplex PCR, and the TCRdb table lists in-frame clones only, not all of them. The table has 250,000 to 350,000 clones, around 90% seen once. The sample taken for sequencing was PBMCs or T cells enriched from blood (not recorded which). The sequence came from a woman between 45 and 65 years old who had recovered from COVID-19. The chain carries TRBV7-2 and TRBJ2-5, with TRBD2 as a possible D gene (5 bases). CDR3 protein: CASSPLGPGETQYF. For the CDR3, the DNA is TGTGCCAGCAGTCCCCTTGGCCCGGGGGAGACCCAGTACTTC.